This entry lists 20 T cell receptor beta chains sequenced from one sample in a study of shared clonotypes between healthy human individuals. Generated by immunoSEQ multiplex PCR, the TCRdb table keeps only in-frame clones and is missing some. The repertoire holds 2,500,000 or so clones, with 80% to 95% as singletons. The sequenced sample consisted of naive CD4+ T cells from PBMCs. Documented subset: CD45RA+ positively selected. The receptors were gathered from a man in his late teens or twenties in good health. Some clones in this sample may be carry-over from other donors' samples.

The chain joins TRBV5-1 to TRBJ2-5; D possibly matches TRBD1 or TRBD2 (5 bases each). CDR3 length: 14 residues. Deletions cut 4 bases from V and 1 base from J, with 11 bases between. Germline V gene lookup returns CDR1 SGHRS and CDR2 YFSETQ. CDR3 in amino acids: CASSLYGGQETQYF. DNA of the CDR3: TGCGCCAGCAGCCTCTATGGGGGCCAAGAGACCCAGTACTTC.

Regarding this clone: In the same sample, other DNA sequences code for this CDR3. The chain is built from TRBV20-1 and TRBJ2-3; no firm D call. Per germline, CDR1 DFQATT and CDR2 SNEGSKA (reference sequence). The V and J ends lost 5 bases and 2 bases respectively, with 5 bases between them. There are 11 residues in the CDR3. The CDR3 spells CSAGYTDTQYF. In nucleotides, the CDR3 is TGCAGTGCTGGTTACACAGATACGCAGTATTTT.

This chain links TRBV18 with TRBJ1-4; TRBD1 agrees at 7 bases. The ends lost 4 bases at V and 7 bases at J; junction bases unmatched: 6. CDR1 KGHSH and CDR2 LQKENI come from the germline V gene. The CDR3 consists of 14 residues. CDR3: CASSRTGEGEKLFF. The CDR3 coding sequence is TGTGCCAGCTCACGGACAGGCGAAGGTGAAAAACTGTTTTTT.

CDR3: CASSDLGLGYEQYF. CDR3 DNA: TGCGCCAGCAGCGACCTAGGGTTGGGGTACGAGCAGTACTTC. This chain links TRBV5-1 with TRBJ2-7; D not resolved. The V gene's germline CDR1 is SGHRS and CDR2 YFSETQ. The CDR3 has 14 amino acids. With 4 bases removed from V and 4 bases from J, the gap between germline ends came to 15 bases. The whole variable domain, filled in from reference TRBV5-1 and TRBJ2-7, reads KAGVTQTPRYLIKTRGQQVTLSCSPISGHRSVSWYQQTPGQGLQFLFEYFSETQRNKGNFPGRFSGRQFSNSRSEMNVSTLELGDSALYLCASSDLGLGYEQYFGPGTRLTVT.

The rearrangement joins TRBV6-5 to TRBJ2-7; perhaps TRBD1 as D (7 bases). Germline V gene lookup returns CDR1 MNHEY and CDR2 SVGAGI. The CDR3 runs 15 residues. The V end was cut by 5 bases, the J end by 3 bases, with 17 bases between. The DNA of the CDR3 is TGTGCCAGCAGTGCTTTACAGGGGAGGAACTACGAGCAGTACTTC. This gives the protein CASSALQGRNYEQYF.

V is TRBV9 and J is TRBJ2-4; D is perhaps TRBD2 (5 bases). V lost 3 bases, J lost 3 bases, and 13 bases lay in between. The CDR3 covers 15 residues. Per germline, CDR1 SGDLS and CDR2 YYNGEE. CDR3 DNA sequence: TGTGCCAGCAGCGAGACGATCGGAGGCAAAAACATTCAGTACTTC. Translated, it gives CASSETIGGKNIQYF. The full variable domain, completed using reference TRBV9 and TRBJ2-4, is DSGVTQTPKHLITATGQRVTLRCSPRSGDLSVYWYQQSLDQGLQFLIQYYNGEERAKGNILERFSAQQFPDLHSELNLSSLELGDSALYFCASSETIGGKNIQYFGAGTRLSVL.

The V and J genes are TRBV6-5 and TRBJ2-5; D is uncertain. The J call may be wrong; the DNA end is better matched by TRBJ2-7. CDR1 and CDR2 from the germline V gene are MNHEY and SVGAGI. The CDR3 length is 16 residues. CDR3 region: CASSYSPPGLAYEQYF. CDR3 in DNA: TGTGCCAGCAGTTACTCACCCCCCGGCCTAGCCTACGAGCAGTACTTC.

J is TRBJ1-4 and V is TRBV9; TRBD1 matches at 7 bases. Looked up from germline, CDR1 is SGDLS and CDR2 is YYNGEE. CDR3 length: 14 amino acids. Unmatched junction bases numbered 1, after V lost 0 bases and J lost 5 bases. The DNA of the CDR3 is TGTGCCAGCAGCGTAGCGGACAGGAATGAAAAACTGTTTTTT. Amino acid sequence: CASSVADRNEKLFF.

This chain joins TRBV19 and TRBJ2-7; 8 nucleotides match TRBD2. CDR1 and CDR2 from the germline V gene are LNHDA and SQIVND (reference sequence). The CDR3 is 15 residues long. The junction had 10 bases not matched to a gene; V was cut back by 6 bases and J by 3 bases. The CDR3 sequence: CASRLAGNPLYEQYF. The CDR3 nucleotides read TGTGCCAGTAGGCTAGCGGGTAATCCACTCTACGAGCAGTACTTC.

This chain joins TRBV7-9 and TRBJ1-4, with a tentative D call TRBD1 (5 bases). This CDR3 has 14 residues. Trimming left V 5 bases short and J 4 bases short, with 11 bases between. Germline assignment: CDR1 SEHNR and CDR2 FQNEAQ (reference sequence). This CDR3 is CASSRTGLNEKLFF. CDR3 bases: TGTGCCAGCAGCCGCACGGGACTTAATGAAAAACTGTTTTTT.

This chain connects TRBV18 to TRBJ2-1; D is undetermined. Germline values: CDR1 KGHSH, CDR2 LQKENI. This CDR3 is 15 amino acids long. The ends were cut back, 1 base at V and 8 bases at J, with 15 bases in the middle. In DNA, the CDR3 is TGTGCCAGCTCACCACAGGTCGCGGAAGGCGATGAGCAGTTCTTC. This gives the protein CASSPQVAEGDEQFF. Using reference TRBV18 and TRBJ2-1 for the parts outside the CDR3, the full variable domain is NAGVMQNPRHLVRRRGQEARLRCSPMKGHSHVYWYRQLPEEGLKFMVYLQKENIIDESGMPKERFSAEFPKEGPSILRIQQVVRGDSAAYFCASSPQVAEGDEQFFGPGTRLTVL.

The gene calls are TRBV6-6 and TRBJ1-2, with 7 positions matching TRBD1. Germline CDR1 and CDR2: MNHNY and SVGAGI (reference sequence). Trimming took 4 bases from V and 2 from J; bases not matched to a gene: 4. The length of the CDR3 is 14 residues. The CDR3 loop reads CASSSLTGNYGYTF. The DNA for the CDR3 is TGTGCCAGCAGTTCCCTGACAGGGAACTATGGCTACACCTTC.

The chain uses TRBV5-6 and TRBJ2-6; the match to TRBD1 covers 9 bases. Trimming took 5 bases from V and 0 from J; bases not matched to a gene: 9. CDR3 size: 18 residues. CDR1 and CDR2 (germline): SGHDT, YYEEEE. The CDR3 loop reads CASSLRQGELSGANVLTF. The CDR3 DNA sequence: TGTGCCAGCAGTCTTAGACAGGGGGAGCTCTCTGGGGCCAACGTCCTGACTTTC.

CDR3 residues: CASTPGQETYGYTF. CDR3 nucleotide sequence: TGTGCCAGTACCCCGGGACAGGAGACCTATGGCTACACCTTC. The gene calls are TRBV19 and TRBJ1-2, with 8 bases fitting TRBD1. V lost 7 bases, J lost 4 bases, and 8 bases stayed unmatched. The CDR3 extends over 14 amino acids. Germline V lookup: CDR1 LNHDA, CDR2 SQIVND (reference sequence).

This clone was recorded only once. V is TRBV10-3 and J is TRBJ1-5, with 8 bases lining up with TRBD1. The germline V gene has CDR1 ENHRY and CDR2 SYGVKD. The trim removed 4 bases at V and 2 bases at J, leaving 4 bases unmatched. The CDR3 runs to 15 residues. The CDR3 reads CAISGTGYGNQPQHF. The DNA for the CDR3 is TGTGCCATCAGTGGGACAGGGTATGGCAATCAGCCCCAGCATTTT.

This clone was observed a handful of times. This chain links TRBV28 with TRBJ1-5; the D gene is possibly TRBD1 (6 bases). The CDR3 is 14 amino acids. Germline-derived CDR1 and CDR2 are MDHEN and SYDVKM. Deletions cut 2 bases from V and 3 bases from J, with 8 bases between. This chain's CDR3 is CASSLGGTNQPQHF. CDR3 DNA: TGTGCCAGCAGTTTAGGGGGCACCAATCAGCCCCAGCATTTT.

The chain uses TRBV11-1 and TRBJ2-1, with 13 bases matching TRBD2. The J segment lost 8 bases and the V segment lost 1 base, leaving 5 bases of the junction unmatched. Germline CDR1 is SGHAT and CDR2 is FQDESV (reference sequence). The CDR3 consists of 16 residues. The CDR3 DNA is TGTGCCAGCAGCTTAGGGACTAGCGGGAGAAGCGATGAGCAGTTCTTC. It translates to CASSLGTSGRSDEQFF.

The J gene is TRBJ2-1, the V gene TRBV30; 10 nucleotides line up with TRBD1. V was clipped by 7 bases and J by 9 bases; unmatched bases: 6. The CDR3 totals 12 residues. Germline V lookup: CDR1 GTSNPN, CDR2 SVGIG (reference sequence). The DNA of the CDR3 is TGTGCCTCGACAGGGGGCGAATTTGAGCAGTTCTTC. Translating gives CASTGGEFEQFF.

V gene TRBV28 combines with J gene TRBJ2-3; 8 bases align to TRBD2. Germline CDR1 and CDR2: MDHEN and SYDVKM. Trimming cost V 3 bases and J 5 bases; bases outside gene matches: 7. CDR3 length: 15 residues. The CDR3 loop is CASSFPGGAGDTQYF. CDR3 sequence (DNA): TGTGCCAGCAGTTTTCCCGGGGGGGCGGGAGATACGCAGTATTTT.

The genes are TRBV7-2 and TRBJ2-1; the match to TRBD2 covers 10 bases. The CDR3 is 15 residues long. V lost 6 bases to trimming and J lost 8 bases; unmatched junction nucleotides: 10. In germline, CDR1 is SGHTA, CDR2 FQGNSA. CDR3 DNA: TGTGCCAGCAGAACCCTAGCGGGAGAGTTCGATGAGCAGTTCTTC. Its protein is CASRTLAGEFDEQFF.